Sequencing of this T cell receptor (beta chain) was carried out in a study of glioma-infiltrating T cells after dendritic cell vaccination. The CDR3 spans 15 residues. Germline values: CDR1 SGHTA, CDR2 FQGNSA. V was clipped by 4 bases and J by 1 base, with 13 bases between them. Overall study findings and caveats: TCR clonality showed no direct relationship with survival.

The immunoSEQ assay amplified TCRB CDR3 from up to about 2 ug DNA. Here immunoSEQ multiplex PCR was the method, and the copy in TCRdb shows in-frame clones only, minus some. This table has over 90,000 clones, about 84% appearing once. Isocitrate dehydrogenase mutation was absent in all glioblastoma patients. About this clone itself: Its specificity is unknown.

The sequencing here drew on blood, taken before dendritic cell vaccination. This clonotype originated in a human donor with glioblastoma. The genes are TRBV7-2 and TRBJ1-1; no definite D call. The chain's CDR3 is CASSSSPIPNTEAFF. CDR3 DNA: TGTGCCAGCAGCTCAAGCCCCATCCCGAACACTGAAGCTTTCTTT.